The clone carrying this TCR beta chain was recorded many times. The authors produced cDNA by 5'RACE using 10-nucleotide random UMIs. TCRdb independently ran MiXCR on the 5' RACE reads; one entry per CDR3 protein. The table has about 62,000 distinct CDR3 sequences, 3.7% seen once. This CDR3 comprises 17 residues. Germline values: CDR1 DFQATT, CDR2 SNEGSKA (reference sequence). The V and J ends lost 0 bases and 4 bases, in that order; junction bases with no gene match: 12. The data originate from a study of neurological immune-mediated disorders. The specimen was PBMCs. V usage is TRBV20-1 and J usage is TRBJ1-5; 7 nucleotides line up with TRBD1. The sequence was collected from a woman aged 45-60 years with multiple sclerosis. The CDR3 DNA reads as TGCAGTGCTAGAGATTTAAGGGGGACAGTGGGGAATCAGCCCCAGCATTTT. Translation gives CSARDLRGTVGNQPQHF.